This is a list of T cell receptor beta chains from one sample in a study of blood T cell repertoires in COVID-19. Measured with immunoSEQ multiplex PCR; TCRdb has only the in-frame clones, and not every one. The sample carries about 210,000 clones, about 87% recorded once. The sample consisted of PBMCs or T cells enriched from blood (not recorded which). These receptors all come from a man between 18 and 29 years old with acute COVID-19. CDR3s include the opening cysteine and the closing phenylalanine or tryptophan. The order of the fields is CDR3 DNA, CDR3 protein, D gene, J gene, V gene, clone size. The D gene is left open where the match is weak. Clone size is shown for a subset of rows, as once, few, many or a class of expanded clone.

CDR3 DNA: TGCAGCGTTGAAACGGGACAGCAAGAGACCCAGTACTTC; CDR3 protein: CSVETGQQETQYF; D gene: TRBD1; J gene: TRBJ2-5; V gene: TRBV29-1; clone size: .
CDR3 DNA: TGCGCCAGCAGCCTAGGGACAGTGGACTATGGCTACACCTTC; CDR3 protein: CASSLGTVDYGYTF; D gene: TRBD1; J gene: TRBJ1-2; V gene: TRBV5-1; clone size: .
CDR3 DNA: TGTGCCAGCAGCTCAGGGATGGGGAACATTCAGTACTTC; CDR3 protein: CASSSGMGNIQYF; D gene: .; J gene: TRBJ2-4; V gene: TRBV7-8; clone size: .
CDR3 DNA: TGTGCCAGCAGTGAACTATTGCACAGGGACCACGAGCAGTACTTC; CDR3 protein: CASSELLHRDHEQYF; D gene: .; J gene: TRBJ2-7; V gene: TRBV2; clone size: .
CDR3 DNA: TGTGCCAGCAGCCCAGTCACAGGGGATAATCAGCCCCAGCATTTT; CDR3 protein: CASSPVTGDNQPQHF; D gene: TRBD1; J gene: TRBJ1-5; V gene: TRBV28; clone size: .
CDR3 DNA: TGTGCCAGCAGCTTTGGGACAGACTTAAATGGCTACACCTTC; CDR3 protein: CASSFGTDLNGYTF; D gene: TRBD1; J gene: TRBJ1-2; V gene: TRBV7-2; clone size: .
CDR3 DNA: TGTGCCAGCAGCTTGGGGCCACTAGCGGGAGTAACAGATACGCAGTATTTT; CDR3 protein: CASSLGPLAGVTDTQYF; D gene: TRBD2; J gene: TRBJ2-3; V gene: TRBV5-4; clone size: .
CDR3 DNA: TGTGCCAGCAGCCCCTTATACGACACGAGAGTTTCCTACGAGCAGTACTTC; CDR3 protein: CASSPLYDTRVSYEQYF; D gene: .; J gene: TRBJ2-7; V gene: TRBV3-1/TRBV3-2; clone size: .
CDR3 DNA: TGTGCCACCGGGGGGGAGATCGTCGAGACCCAGTACTTC; CDR3 protein: CATGGEIVETQYF; D gene: TRBD2; J gene: TRBJ2-5; V gene: TRBV24-1; clone size: .
CDR3 DNA: TGTGCCAGCAACGGACAATTAAGCAATCAGCCCCAGCATTTT; CDR3 protein: CASNGQLSNQPQHF; D gene: .; J gene: TRBJ1-5; V gene: TRBV28; clone size: .
CDR3 DNA: TGTGCCAGCAGTTACGCGCGAGGGCGTCAAGAGACCCAGTACTTC; CDR3 protein: CASSYARGRQETQYF; D gene: .; J gene: TRBJ2-5; V gene: TRBV6-5; clone size: .
CDR3 DNA: TGTGCCACCCTAGCGGGAGGGCCGCATCAAGCAGATACGCAGTATTTT; CDR3 protein: CATLAGGPHQADTQYF; D gene: TRBD2; J gene: TRBJ2-3; V gene: TRBV9; clone size: .
CDR3 DNA: TGCGCCAGCAGCGAGGGGACAGTGGGTAATCAGCCCCAGCATTTT; CDR3 protein: CASSEGTVGNQPQHF; D gene: TRBD1; J gene: TRBJ1-5; V gene: TRBV5-1; clone size: .
CDR3 DNA: TGTGCCAGCAGCTTCCTTTACAGCTCCTACAATGAGCAGTTCTTC; CDR3 protein: CASSFLYSSYNEQFF; D gene: .; J gene: TRBJ2-1; V gene: TRBV7-6; clone size: .
CDR3 DNA: TGTGCCAGCAGTGAACTAGAGGAGGGTGGCACCGGGGAGCTGTTTTTT; CDR3 protein: CASSELEEGGTGELFF; D gene: .; J gene: TRBJ2-2; V gene: TRBV2; clone size: many
CDR3 DNA: TGTGCCAGCACCAAGGGGGCGCGAACTGAAGCTTTCTTT; CDR3 protein: CASTKGARTEAFF; D gene: TRBD1; J gene: TRBJ1-1; V gene: TRBV12-3/TRBV12-4; clone size: .
CDR3 DNA: TGTGCCAGCCGGCGCCCGGGAGATTTTGAGCAGTTCTTC; CDR3 protein: CASRRPGDFEQFF; D gene: .; J gene: TRBJ2-1; V gene: TRBV2; clone size: once
CDR3 DNA: TGTGCCAGCAGGGTCATGGCGGGAGGCATTCAGTACTTC; CDR3 protein: CASRVMAGGIQYF; D gene: TRBD2; J gene: TRBJ2-4; V gene: TRBV3-1/TRBV3-2; clone size: .
CDR3 DNA: TGCGCCAGCAGCCAACCACTAGCGGGAGCTGACTACAATGAGCAGTTCTTC; CDR3 protein: CASSQPLAGADYNEQFF; D gene: TRBD2; J gene: TRBJ2-1; V gene: TRBV4-1; clone size: .
CDR3 DNA: TGTGCCAGCAGTTCCCCATTGGCAGGGGGTGAAAAACTGTTTTTT; CDR3 protein: CASSSPLAGGEKLFF; D gene: TRBD1; J gene: TRBJ1-4; V gene: TRBV6-7; clone size: .
CDR3 DNA: TGTGCCAGCAGCTTAAGGGACAGTGCAACTAATGAAAAACTGTTTTTT; CDR3 protein: CASSLRDSATNEKLFF; D gene: TRBD1; J gene: TRBJ1-4; V gene: TRBV7-9; clone size: .
CDR3 DNA: TGTGCCAGCAGCCAGGGGGGAACTTCACCCCTCCACTTT; CDR3 protein: CASSQGGTSPLHF; D gene: TRBD1; J gene: TRBJ1-6; V gene: TRBV28; clone size: .
CDR3 DNA: TGCGCCAGCAGCCCTACAGGCACCGGGGAGCTGTTTTTT; CDR3 protein: CASSPTGTGELFF; D gene: .; J gene: TRBJ2-2; V gene: TRBV5-1; clone size: .
CDR3 DNA: TGTGCCAGCAGCCCACCTCTCGGCGCGGGAGCCGCGGAGACCCAGTACTTC; CDR3 protein: CASSPPLGAGAAETQYF; D gene: TRBD2; J gene: TRBJ2-5; V gene: TRBV7-9; clone size: .
CDR3 DNA: TGTGCCAGCAGTTACTCTGGAGCGGAGCAGTTCTTC; CDR3 protein: CASSYSGAEQFF; D gene: .; J gene: TRBJ2-1; V gene: TRBV6-5; clone size: .
CDR3 DNA: TGTGCCAGTAGAGGGACAGGGAAAGGTCAGCCCCAGCATTTT; CDR3 protein: CASRGTGKGQPQHF; D gene: TRBD1; J gene: TRBJ1-5; V gene: TRBV19; clone size: .
CDR3 DNA: TGTGCCAGCATTCCAAGAAGGGGGAGAGAGACCCAGTACTTC; CDR3 protein: CASIPRRGRETQYF; D gene: .; J gene: TRBJ2-5; V gene: TRBV28; clone size: .
CDR3 DNA: TGTGCCAGCAGCTTAGAGAGTCACAGTGAAGCTTTCTTT; CDR3 protein: CASSLESHSEAFF; D gene: .; J gene: TRBJ1-1; V gene: TRBV11-1; clone size: once
CDR3 DNA: TGTGCCAGCAGCTCCCTTTTCTCCTACGAGCAGTACTTC; CDR3 protein: CASSSLFSYEQYF; D gene: .; J gene: TRBJ2-7; V gene: TRBV28; clone size: .
CDR3 DNA: TGTGCCAGCAGTCTCGACTCCGGGACAGGGGTAGGTGGCTACGAGCAGTACTTC; CDR3 protein: CASSLDSGTGVGGYEQYF; D gene: TRBD1; J gene: TRBJ2-7; V gene: TRBV28; clone size: .
CDR3 DNA: TGCGCCAGCAGCCAAGATCGAACTAGCGGTTTCGAGCAGTACTTC; CDR3 protein: CASSQDRTSGFEQYF; D gene: TRBD2; J gene: TRBJ2-7; V gene: TRBV4-1; clone size: .
CDR3 DNA: TGTGCCAGCAGCTTCCAGGAATCCTACGAGCAGTACTTC; CDR3 protein: CASSFQESYEQYF; D gene: .; J gene: TRBJ2-7; V gene: TRBV7-9; clone size: .
CDR3 DNA: TGTGCCAGCAGCATTAACAGGGGAGGAACCCGTTTGTGGGATACGCAGTATTTT; CDR3 protein: CASSINRGGTRLWDTQYF; D gene: .; J gene: TRBJ2-3; V gene: TRBV11-3; clone size: .
CDR3 DNA: TGTGCCAGCAGCCCTATGGCCCTAGGTCACATTGATACGCAGTATTTT; CDR3 protein: CASSPMALGHIDTQYF; D gene: .; J gene: TRBJ2-3; V gene: TRBV11-2; clone size: .
CDR3 DNA: TGTGCCAGCAGCTTAGGAGGGGATGCAGATACGCAGTATTTT; CDR3 protein: CASSLGGDADTQYF; D gene: .; J gene: TRBJ2-3; V gene: TRBV6-5; clone size: .
CDR3 DNA: TGTGCCAGCACCTGGTCGGGAGGGCCGACAGATACGCAGTATTTT; CDR3 protein: CASTWSGGPTDTQYF; D gene: TRBD2; J gene: TRBJ2-3; V gene: TRBV5-4; clone size: .
CDR3 DNA: TGTGCCAGCAGTCTCGAAGGTAAAACTAGCGGGAGGTACGAGCAGTACTTC; CDR3 protein: CASSLEGKTSGRYEQYF; D gene: TRBD2; J gene: TRBJ2-7; V gene: TRBV27; clone size: .
CDR3 DNA: TGTGCCAGCACCGAAGAACGAACGCGCGAGCAGTACTTC; CDR3 protein: CASTEERTREQYF; D gene: .; J gene: TRBJ2-7; V gene: TRBV25-1; clone size: .
CDR3 DNA: TGTGCCAGCAGCCCGGGACAGACCTACGAGCAGTACTTC; CDR3 protein: CASSPGQTYEQYF; D gene: TRBD1; J gene: TRBJ2-7; V gene: TRBV7-3; clone size: .
CDR3 DNA: TGTGCCATCAGTGTGGGCAGGGCACAAGAGACCCAGTACTTC; CDR3 protein: CAISVGRAQETQYF; D gene: .; J gene: TRBJ2-5; V gene: TRBV10-3; clone size: .
CDR3 DNA: TGTGCCAGCTCACCCGACAGGGATCAGCCCCAGCATTTT; CDR3 protein: CASSPDRDQPQHF; D gene: TRBD1; J gene: TRBJ1-5; V gene: TRBV18; clone size: few
CDR3 DNA: TGTGCCAGCAGCTCAGGGGGGACCTCATCCTACGAGCAGTACTTC; CDR3 protein: CASSSGGTSSYEQYF; D gene: .; J gene: TRBJ2-7; V gene: TRBV7-2; clone size: .
CDR3 DNA: TGTGCCAGTAGTTTGAGTGCCTACAATGAGCAGTTCTTC; CDR3 protein: CASSLSAYNEQFF; D gene: .; J gene: TRBJ2-1; V gene: TRBV19; clone size: .
CDR3 DNA: TGTGCCACCAAAGGGGAGGACTATGGCTACACCTTC; CDR3 protein: CATKGEDYGYTF; D gene: .; J gene: TRBJ1-2; V gene: TRBV24-1; clone size: once
CDR3 DNA: TGTGCCAGCAGCCAAGTAGGGGAGGATGGCTACACCTTC; CDR3 protein: CASSQVGEDGYTF; D gene: .; J gene: TRBJ1-2; V gene: TRBV3-1/TRBV3-2; clone size: .
CDR3 DNA: TGCGCCAGCAGCTCGGGACTAGCGAGCTACGAGCAGTACTTC; CDR3 protein: CASSSGLASYEQYF; D gene: TRBD2; J gene: TRBJ2-7; V gene: TRBV5-1; clone size: .
CDR3 DNA: TGCAGTGCTAGTGAAGTCGTCCGCGACTACGAGCAGTACTTC; CDR3 protein: CSASEVVRDYEQYF; D gene: .; J gene: TRBJ2-7; V gene: TRBV20-1; clone size: .
CDR3 DNA: TGTGCCAGCTCACCTCCTACGCTCGAAAAACTGTTTTTT; CDR3 protein: CASSPPTLEKLFF; D gene: .; J gene: TRBJ1-4; V gene: TRBV18; clone size: .
CDR3 DNA: TGCGCCAGCAGCCGACAGGGAGACACTGAAGCTTTCTTT; CDR3 protein: CASSRQGDTEAFF; D gene: TRBD1; J gene: TRBJ1-1; V gene: TRBV5-1; clone size: .
CDR3 DNA: TGTGCCAGCAGCCTAGAGTCTTCCTCCTACAATGAGCAGTTCTTC; CDR3 protein: CASSLESSSYNEQFF; D gene: .; J gene: TRBJ2-1; V gene: TRBV7-3; clone size: .
CDR3 DNA: TGTGCCAGCAGCCCCCTAGAATCCCAAGAGACCCAGTACTTC; CDR3 protein: CASSPLESQETQYF; D gene: .; J gene: TRBJ2-5; V gene: TRBV7-9; clone size: .
CDR3 DNA: TGTGCCAGCAGCCCCCGGGGGAACCGGGAGCGAACAGATACGCAGTATTTT; CDR3 protein: CASSPRGNRERTDTQYF; D gene: .; J gene: TRBJ2-3; V gene: TRBV11-2; clone size: .
CDR3 DNA: TGTGCCAGCAGCCGGAGCAACCAAGAGACCCAGTACTTC; CDR3 protein: CASSRSNQETQYF; D gene: .; J gene: TRBJ2-5; V gene: TRBV7-2; clone size: .